What follows describes a single T cell receptor beta chain. Each replicate PCR on the sorted subsets used 200 to 250 ng DNA (around 30,000 T cell genomes). Libraries were prepared by immunoSEQ multiplex PCR; TCRdb keeps only in-frame clonotypes and omits some of them. The sample contains millions of clones, around 93% of which appear only once. This specimen belongs to a study of shared clonotypes between healthy human individuals. Per the germline V gene, CDR1 is MNHEY and CDR2 is SMNVEV (reference sequence). This CDR3 is 15 amino acids long. V lost 6 bases to trimming and J lost 0 bases; unmatched junction nucleotides: 2. Naivety among CD8 cells was defined by CD45RO negativity and positive CCR7 selection, thereby excluding terminally differentiated effector memory CD45RA+ cells.

The sequenced sample was naive CD8+ T cells from PBMCs. The rearrangement uses TRBV27 and TRBJ2-6; TRBD1 aligns across 7 bases. The origin of this receptor is a man younger than 35 in good health. Some clones in this sample may be carry-over from other donors' samples. CDR3 nucleotides: TGTGCCAGCAGGACAGGGCGCTCTGGGGCCAACGTCCTGACTTTC. Amino acid sequence: CASRTGRSGANVLTF.